The rows below give T cell receptor beta chains drawn from one sample of a study of CDR3 diversity in severe acne. TCRdb analysed the PCR reads with MiXCR anew, one entry per CDR3 protein. The sample has some 84,000 distinct CDR3 sequences, under 65% seen once. The source material was blood. The receptors were sampled from a male donor in good health, without acne. Both conserved end residues are part of each CDR3. The D gene is left open where the match is weak. Size is stated for part of the rows, as once, few or many counts, or as a class when the clone is expanded.

J gene: TRBJ1-1; V gene: TRBV19; clone size: many; D gene: TRBD1; CDR3 DNA: TGTGCCAGCCTCGGGACAGGCGACATGAACACTGAAGCTTTCTTT; CDR3 protein: CASLGTGDMNTEAFF
J gene: TRBJ2-5; V gene: TRBV20-1; clone size: few; D gene: -; CDR3 DNA: TGCAGTGCCGAAGAGACCCAGTACTTC; CDR3 protein: CSAEETQYF
J gene: TRBJ2-5; V gene: TRBV15; clone size: -; D gene: -; CDR3 DNA: TGTGCCACCAGCAGAGAGCCAGAGCGCGAGACCCAGTACTTC; CDR3 protein: CATSREPERETQYF
J gene: TRBJ1-2; V gene: TRBV7-9; clone size: once; D gene: -; CDR3 DNA: TGTGCCAGCACCATTCAGCCTAACACCGGGGAGCAGGGCTACACCTTC; CDR3 protein: CASTIQPNTGEQGYTF
J gene: TRBJ1-1; V gene: TRBV6-5; clone size: -; D gene: -; CDR3 DNA: TGTGCCACACAGATGAACACTGAAGCTTTCTTT; CDR3 protein: CATQMNTEAFF
J gene: TRBJ2-7; V gene: TRBV7-6; clone size: -; D gene: TRBD2; CDR3 DNA: TGTGCCAGCAGTTACGGTGGCGGGAGAGGCCCCGAGCAGTACTTC; CDR3 protein: CASSYGGGRGPEQYF
J gene: TRBJ2-1; V gene: TRBV19; clone size: many; D gene: TRBD2; CDR3 DNA: TGTGCCAGCCGCCCTGGGAGCGGGGGGGGGGAGCAGTTCTTC; CDR3 protein: CASRPGSGGGEQFF
J gene: TRBJ1-1; V gene: TRBV29-1; clone size: -; D gene: -; CDR3 DNA: TGCAGCGTTGAACCTTACGGGGCTGAAGCTTTCTTT; CDR3 protein: CSVEPYGAEAFF
J gene: TRBJ1-2; V gene: TRBV28; clone size: -; D gene: -; CDR3 DNA: TGTGCCAGCAGTTTCGCAGGGCCCTATGGCTACACCTTC; CDR3 protein: CASSFAGPYGYTF
J gene: TRBJ2-7; V gene: TRBV29-1; clone size: few; D gene: -; CDR3 DNA: TGCAGCGTTGATTTCGGGGGCGAGCAGTACTTC; CDR3 protein: CSVDFGGEQYF
J gene: TRBJ1-2; V gene: TRBV20-1; clone size: few; D gene: -; CDR3 DNA: TGCAGTGCTAGTTTGGTCGGGAACTATGGCTACACCTTC; CDR3 protein: CSASLVGNYGYTF
J gene: TRBJ2-5; V gene: TRBV6-5; clone size: -; D gene: TRBD2; CDR3 DNA: TGTGCCAGCAGTTACTCGGGGTCTAGCGGGGAAGAGACCCAGTACTTC; CDR3 protein: CASSYSGSSGEETQYF
J gene: TRBJ1-1; V gene: TRBV20-1; clone size: many; D gene: -; CDR3 DNA: TGCAGTGCTAGATTCGACAGTTACACTGAAGCTTTCTTT; CDR3 protein: CSARFDSYTEAFF
J gene: TRBJ2-3; V gene: TRBV29-1; clone size: few; D gene: -; CDR3 DNA: TGCAGCGCACGCGGGCGGACCAGCACAGATACGCAGTATTTT; CDR3 protein: CSARGRTSTDTQYF
J gene: TRBJ2-1; V gene: TRBV11-3; clone size: once; D gene: TRBD1; CDR3 DNA: TGTGCCAGCAGCGAAGGGGGCCAGAGCTCCTACAATGAGCAGTTCTTC; CDR3 protein: CASSEGGQSSYNEQFF
J gene: TRBJ1-6; V gene: TRBV25-1; clone size: -; D gene: -; CDR3 DNA: TGTGCCAGCAGTGAGGCAGGGGACATCAAGCCCCTCCACTTT; CDR3 protein: CASSEAGDIKPLHF
J gene: TRBJ1-1; V gene: TRBV6-4; clone size: many; D gene: -; CDR3 DNA: TGTGCCAGCAGTGACTGGGGATCTGAAGCTTTCTTT; CDR3 protein: CASSDWGSEAFF
J gene: TRBJ2-2; V gene: TRBV11-3; clone size: few; D gene: TRBD2; CDR3 DNA: TGTGCCAGCAGCTTACCCGGGACTAGTAGTTCGGGGACCGGGGAGCTGTTTTTT; CDR3 protein: CASSLPGTSSSGTGELFF
J gene: TRBJ2-7; V gene: TRBV6-5; clone size: -; D gene: -; CDR3 DNA: TGTGCCAGCAGTTACGTCCGGGGAAGGGTCGACGAGCAGTACTTC; CDR3 protein: CASSYVRGRVDEQYF
J gene: TRBJ2-5; V gene: TRBV29-1; clone size: many; D gene: -; CDR3 DNA: TGCAGCGTTTCGGATAGCAGGGAGACCCAGTACTTC; CDR3 protein: CSVSDSRETQYF
J gene: TRBJ1-1; V gene: TRBV7-9; clone size: -; D gene: -; CDR3 DNA: TGTGCCAGCAGCTTTCCGGGGCAGGGATACACTGAAGCTTTCTTT; CDR3 protein: CASSFPGQGYTEAFF
J gene: TRBJ2-5; V gene: TRBV4-1; clone size: many; D gene: TRBD2; CDR3 DNA: TGCGCCAGCAGCCAAGATCTAGCGGGGGGCTGGGAGACCCAGTACTTC; CDR3 protein: CASSQDLAGGWETQYF
J gene: TRBJ1-2; V gene: TRBV10-3; clone size: many; D gene: TRBD1; CDR3 DNA: TGTGCCATCTCCACGACAGGGGAGTATGGCTACACCTTC; CDR3 protein: CAISTTGEYGYTF
J gene: TRBJ2-1; V gene: TRBV7-9; clone size: -; D gene: TRBD2; CDR3 DNA: TGCGCCAGCAGCTCAGTGCAAGCGGGGGAAGGCAATGAGCAGTTCTTC; CDR3 protein: CASSSVQAGEGNEQFF
J gene: TRBJ1-3; V gene: TRBV7-6; clone size: -; D gene: -; CDR3 DNA: TGTGCCAGCAGCAGGGGAACTGGAAACACCATATATTTT; CDR3 protein: CASSRGTGNTIYF
J gene: TRBJ1-2; V gene: TRBV25-1; clone size: -; D gene: TRBD1; CDR3 DNA: TGTGCCAGCAGCCAGACAGGGGGCAAGTATGGCTACACCTTC; CDR3 protein: CASSQTGGKYGYTF
J gene: TRBJ1-1; V gene: TRBV2; clone size: few; D gene: -; CDR3 DNA: TGTGCCAGCAGTGCCGCCAGGGCTGGGGCTGAAGCTTTCTTT; CDR3 protein: CASSAARAGAEAFF
J gene: TRBJ1-6; V gene: TRBV7-2; clone size: -; D gene: -; CDR3 DNA: TGTGCCAGCAGCTCCCACGGACCGCTTAATTCACCCCTCCACTTT; CDR3 protein: CASSSHGPLNSPLHF
J gene: TRBJ2-3; V gene: TRBV6-1; clone size: many; D gene: -; CDR3 DNA: TGTGCCAGCAGTGATTTGTTTAGCACAGATACGCAGTATTTT; CDR3 protein: CASSDLFSTDTQYF
J gene: TRBJ2-5; V gene: TRBV29-1; clone size: -; D gene: -; CDR3 DNA: TGCAGCGTCTGGACTAAAGAGACCCAGTACTTC; CDR3 protein: CSVWTKETQYF
J gene: TRBJ2-5; V gene: TRBV10-3; clone size: few; D gene: TRBD2; CDR3 DNA: TGTGCCACCCGGTTAACGACTAGCGGGGGGGGCCACCAAGAGACCCAGTACTTC; CDR3 protein: CATRLTTSGGGHQETQYF
J gene: TRBJ2-1; V gene: TRBV11-3; clone size: many; D gene: TRBD2; CDR3 DNA: TGTGCCAGCAGCTTTAGTTTCGGCGGGAGCTACAATGAGCAGTTCTTC; CDR3 protein: CASSFSFGGSYNEQFF
J gene: TRBJ2-2; V gene: TRBV20-1; clone size: few; D gene: -; CDR3 DNA: TGCAGTGCTAGACCGAGCGGAGGCGGAACCGGGGAGCTGTTTTTT; CDR3 protein: CSARPSGGGTGELFF
J gene: TRBJ1-5; V gene: TRBV10-3; clone size: -; D gene: -; CDR3 DNA: TGTGCCACCAGCGGTACAGGGAACGATCAGCCCCAGCATTTT; CDR3 protein: CATSGTGNDQPQHF
J gene: TRBJ2-5; V gene: TRBV6-2/TRBV6-3; clone size: -; D gene: TRBD1; CDR3 DNA: TGTGCCAGCAGTGACGCAGGGGGCACTGAGACCCAGTACTTC; CDR3 protein: CASSDAGGTETQYF
J gene: TRBJ1-1; V gene: TRBV7-2; clone size: -; D gene: -; CDR3 DNA: -; CDR3 protein: CASSFGMSNQPQHFGDGTEAFF
J gene: TRBJ1-6; V gene: TRBV5-8; clone size: -; D gene: TRBD1; CDR3 DNA: TGTGCCAGCAGCTTAAACGGACAGGGCGAGGGTTCACCCCTCCACTTT; CDR3 protein: CASSLNGQGEGSPLHF
J gene: TRBJ1-2; V gene: TRBV12-3/TRBV12-4; clone size: -; D gene: -; CDR3 DNA: TGTGCAAGCAGTCGGACCGGGGCGAACTATGGCTACACCTTC; CDR3 protein: CASSRTGANYGYTF
J gene: TRBJ2-1; V gene: TRBV9; clone size: once; D gene: TRBD1; CDR3 DNA: TGTGCCAGCAGCGCCGACAGGGCCTGGGAGTACAATGAGCAGTTCTTC; CDR3 protein: CASSADRAWEYNEQFF
J gene: TRBJ1-1; V gene: TRBV2; clone size: -; D gene: -; CDR3 DNA: TGTGCCAGCAGTGACGAGGGGGGGACTGAAGCTTTCTTT; CDR3 protein: CASSDEGGTEAFF
J gene: TRBJ2-5; V gene: TRBV6-1; clone size: -; D gene: TRBD2; CDR3 DNA: TGTGCCAGCAGTTACGGATTAGTAGCGGGGGGTATCCAAGAGACCCAGTACTTC; CDR3 protein: CASSYGLVAGGIQETQYF
J gene: TRBJ1-6; V gene: TRBV12-3/TRBV12-4; clone size: -; D gene: -; CDR3 DNA: TGTGCCAGCAGCCTCTCCTATAATTCACCCCTCCACTTT; CDR3 protein: CASSLSYNSPLHF
J gene: TRBJ2-6; V gene: TRBV28; clone size: few; D gene: -; CDR3 DNA: TGTGCCAGCAGTTTACTGACGGGCTCTGGGGCCAACGTCCTGACTTTC; CDR3 protein: CASSLLTGSGANVLTF
J gene: TRBJ2-6; V gene: TRBV5-1; clone size: -; D gene: TRBD2; CDR3 DNA: TGCGCCAGCAGCTTGGTTCCTAGCGGGGGGGCCAACGTCCTGACTTTC; CDR3 protein: CASSLVPSGGANVLTF
J gene: TRBJ2-3; V gene: TRBV29-1; clone size: -; D gene: TRBD1; CDR3 DNA: TGCAGCGTTGTTGTGGGGGCAGGGGGAACAGATACGCAGTATTTT; CDR3 protein: CSVVVGAGGTDTQYF